These T cell receptor beta chains were read from a single sample in a study of cytomegalovirus exposure and HLA in healthy donors. TCRdb's table, derived via immunoSEQ multiplex PCR, lists solely in-frame clones and lacks some. The sample shows about 150,000 clones, 70% to 90% of them seen only once. What was sequenced was PBMCs. These receptor sequences come from a woman younger than 45 in good health and CMV-seropositive. Both conserved end residues are part of each CDR3. The order of the fields is CDR3 length, V gene, D gene, clone size, J gene, CDR3 protein, CDR3 DNA. The D gene is left open where the match is weak. Part of the rows lack a size; the others show once, few, many or a class for expanded clones.

length: 17; V: TRBV28; D: TRBD1; size: NA; J: TRBJ1-5; CDR3: CASSFGSQGASNQPQHF; DNA: TGTGCCAGCAGTTTTGGTTCGCAGGGGGCCAGCAATCAGCCCCAGCATTTT
length: 17; V: TRBV2; D: TRBD2; size: once; J: TRBJ2-1; CDR3: CASTLPIAGKTYNEQFF; DNA: TGTGCCAGCACCTTACCAATAGCGGGCAAAACCTACAATGAGCAGTTCTTC
length: 14; V: TRBV2; D: TRBD1; size: NA; J: TRBJ1-5; CDR3: CASSTQGARQPQHF; DNA: TGTGCCAGCAGTACACAGGGGGCAAGACAGCCCCAGCATTTT
length: 13; V: TRBV5-1; D: NA; size: NA; J: TRBJ1-4; CDR3: CASSLTGNEKLFF; DNA: TGCGCCAGCAGCTTGACAGGGAATGAAAAACTGTTTTTT
length: 16; V: TRBV15; D: NA; size: NA; J: TRBJ2-3; CDR3: CATSRSGIDPGGTQYF; DNA: TGTGCCACCAGCAGGTCGGGGATTGATCCGGGCGGTACGCAGTATTTT
length: 15; V: TRBV2; D: NA; size: NA; J: TRBJ2-3; CDR3: CASSFQGGGADTQYF; DNA: TGTGCCAGCAGTTTTCAGGGAGGCGGTGCAGATACGCAGTATTTT
length: 13; V: TRBV6-5; D: NA; size: NA; J: TRBJ2-3; CDR3: CASSYQRGDRGYF; DNA: TGTGCCAGCAGTTACCAGCGGGGGGACAGGGGGTATTTT
length: 15; V: TRBV6-5; D: TRBD1; size: NA; J: TRBJ1-4; CDR3: CASSVLQGANEKLFF; DNA: TGTGCCAGCAGCGTCCTACAGGGGGCTAATGAAAAACTGTTTTTT
length: 13; V: TRBV2; D: NA; size: NA; J: TRBJ2-7; CDR3: CASTPTTTYEQYF; DNA: TGTGCCAGCACTCCGACTACGACCTACGAGCAGTACTTC
length: 15; V: TRBV27; D: TRBD1; size: NA; J: TRBJ2-3; CDR3: CASSTRQGRTDTQYF; DNA: TGTGCCAGCAGTACCCGACAGGGGAGAACAGATACGCAGTATTTT
length: 15; V: TRBV6-1; D: NA; size: NA; J: TRBJ2-7; CDR3: CASSEAGVSPYEQYF; DNA: TGTGCCAGCAGTGAAGCGGGCGTATCTCCCTACGAGCAGTACTTC
length: 16; V: TRBV5-1; D: NA; size: NA; J: TRBJ2-7; CDR3: CASSSQGGTRGYEQYF; DNA: TGCGCCAGCAGCTCACAAGGCGGGACCCGGGGTTACGAGCAGTACTTC
length: 14; V: TRBV2; D: TRBD2; size: NA; J: TRBJ2-3; CDR3: CASRVAGGFLKQYF; DNA: TGTGCCAGCAGAGTAGCGGGGGGGTTTTTGAAGCAGTATTTT
length: 18; V: TRBV11-2; D: TRBD2; size: once; J: TRBJ2-5; CDR3: CASSLTGSGGGAQETQYF; DNA: TGTGCCAGCAGCTTAACAGGATCGGGCGGGGGGGCCCAAGAGACCCAGTACTTC
length: 12; V: TRBV5-1; D: NA; size: NA; J: TRBJ1-6; CDR3: CASSLTGGPLHF; DNA: TGCGCCAGCAGCTTGACGGGGGGGCCCCTCCACTTT
length: 15; V: TRBV5-1; D: NA; size: once; J: TRBJ1-2; CDR3: CASSSALGSNYGYTF; DNA: TGCGCCAGCAGCTCCGCCTTGGGCTCTAACTATGGCTACACCTTC
length: 15; V: TRBV5-4; D: TRBD2; size: NA; J: TRBJ2-7; CDR3: CASSSRTSGGYEQYF; DNA: TGTGCCAGCAGCTCCCGGACTAGCGGGGGTTACGAGCAGTACTTC
length: 14; V: TRBV28; D: NA; size: NA; J: TRBJ2-3; CDR3: CASSPSGARDTQYF; DNA: TGTGCCAGCAGTCCCTCCGGTGCCCGAGATACGCAGTATTTT
length: 13; V: TRBV15; D: TRBD2; size: NA; J: TRBJ2-7; CDR3: CATSRDELAGEYF; DNA: TGTGCCACCAGCAGAGATGAACTAGCGGGAGAGTACTTC
length: 13; V: TRBV2; D: NA; size: NA; J: TRBJ1-4; CDR3: CACNGDRDEKLFF; DNA: TGTGCCTGCAACGGCGACAGAGATGAAAAACTGTTTTTT
length: 15; V: TRBV10-1; D: NA; size: few; J: TRBJ2-5; CDR3: CASSEALGGGETQYF; DNA: TGCGCCAGCAGTGAGGCCCTTGGGGGCGGGGAGACCCAGTACTTC
length: 14; V: TRBV27; D: TRBD1; size: NA; J: TRBJ1-5; CDR3: CASGRQGANQPQHF; DNA: TGTGCCAGCGGTAGACAGGGGGCCAATCAGCCCCAGCATTTT
length: 13; V: TRBV27; D: NA; size: NA; J: TRBJ2-1; CDR3: CASREAGYYEQFF; DNA: TGTGCCAGCAGAGAAGCAGGCTATTATGAGCAGTTCTTC
length: 13; V: TRBV4-1; D: NA; size: NA; J: TRBJ2-1; CDR3: CASSQYDRNEQFF; DNA: TGCGCCAGCAGCCAATACGACAGAAATGAGCAGTTCTTC
length: 11; V: TRBV6-5; D: NA; size: NA; J: TRBJ2-7; CDR3: CAARRGYEQYF; DNA: TGTGCCGCCCGGAGGGGTTACGAGCAGTACTTC
length: 17; V: TRBV13; D: NA; size: NA; J: TRBJ2-3; CDR3: CASSLRRFWPSTDTQYF; DNA: TGTGCCAGCAGCTTAAGGAGGTTCTGGCCTAGCACAGATACGCAGTATTTT
length: 18; V: TRBV12-5; D: TRBD2; size: NA; J: TRBJ2-7; CDR3: CASGLNWLAGGPSYEQYF; DNA: TGTGCTAGTGGACTAAACTGGCTAGCGGGAGGCCCATCCTACGAGCAGTACTTC
length: 13; V: TRBV6-5; D: NA; size: NA; J: TRBJ1-2; CDR3: CASSYGTGSGYTF; DNA: TGTGCCAGCAGTTACGGTACAGGGAGCGGCTACACCTTC
length: 16; V: TRBV9; D: TRBD2; size: NA; J: TRBJ2-7; CDR3: CASSPRNGGGVYEQYF; DNA: TGTGCCAGCAGCCCGAGGAATGGCGGGGGGGTATACGAGCAGTACTTC
length: 16; V: TRBV5-1; D: NA; size: NA; J: TRBJ2-2; CDR3: CASSLAGTANTGELFF; DNA: TGCGCCAGCAGCTTGGCCGGGACTGCGAACACCGGGGAGCTGTTTTTT
length: 14; V: TRBV10-3; D: NA; size: once; J: TRBJ1-2; CDR3: CAISEQGGSDGYTF; DNA: TGTGCCATCAGTGAGCAGGGAGGGTCTGATGGCTACACCTTC
length: 16; V: TRBV6-6; D: TRBD1; size: NA; J: TRBJ1-2; CDR3: CASSYSIQGVNYGYTF; DNA: TGTGCCAGCAGTTACTCCATTCAGGGGGTTAACTATGGCTACACCTTC
length: 15; V: TRBV4-1; D: NA; size: NA; J: TRBJ2-1; CDR3: CASSQDDRSYNEQFF; DNA: TGCGCCAGCAGCCAAGACGACAGATCCTACAATGAGCAGTTCTTC